This TCR beta chain is drawn from a study of cytomegalovirus exposure and HLA in healthy donors. Study results and limitations: Researchers counted some 150 TCR beta chains as cytomegalovirus-associated.

This table comes from immunoSEQ multiplex PCR, and its TCRdb copy is limited to in-frame clones, with some not included. The table lists 95,000 to 120,000 clones, about 85% of them singletons. About this clone: No antigen is known for it.

This clonotype was obtained from a woman under 30 in good health and CMV-seronegative. The sample comprised PBMCs.

CDR3 sequence reads: CASSLSGAGNTIYF. CDR3 sequence (DNA): TGTGCCAGCAGCTTATCGGGAGCTGGAAACACCATATATTTT. V is TRBV7-9 and J is TRBJ1-3, with D uncertain. V lost 2 bases to trimming and J lost 2 bases, with 7 bases between them. The germline V gene encodes CDR1 SEHNR and CDR2 FQNEAQ (reference sequence). The length of the CDR3 is 14 residues.